This TCR beta chain was captured by sequencing in a study of cytomegalovirus exposure and HLA in healthy donors. General study results and limits: Per a later analysis, under 20,000 TCR beta sequences showed association with HLA alleles at 0.05 false discovery rate.

V shed 4 bases and J shed 9 bases, with 15 bases lying between them. Germline V gives CDR1 SEHNR, CDR2 FQNEAQ (reference sequence). The CDR3 runs to 14 residues. 13 Jbeta primers and 60 Vbeta primers were used for the PCR. This table comes from immunoSEQ multiplex PCR, and its TCRdb copy is limited to in-frame clones, with some not included. This sample has approximately 100,000 clones, with roughly 71% found just once. For this clone: The antigen is not known.

The chain employs TRBV7-9 and TRBJ2-2; D is possibly TRBD1 (6 bases). This sequence was found in a man aged 40-50 years in good health and CMV-seropositive. The material sequenced was PBMCs. CDR3 in DNA: TGTGCCAGCAGCTCCACCGAGACAGGTTGGGAGCTGTTTTTT. This codes for CASSSTETGWELFF.